A selection of T cell receptor beta chains follows, all from one sample in a study of OX40 agonist ivuxolimab in advanced cancers. Libraries were prepared by immunoSEQ multiplex PCR; TCRdb keeps only in-frame clonotypes and omits some of them. The sample yields about 52,000 clones, over 85% seen once. The sample consisted of CD4+ or CD8+ T cells sorted from blood, taken in a trial of the OX40 agonist ivuxolimab. The receptor set was obtained from an adult with an advanced solid tumor such as melanoma, head and neck, liver or kidney cancer. The CDR3 runs from the conserved cysteine through the conserved F or W. A D gene is named only where the DNA matches it firmly. Some rows have no size entry. The others give once, few or many, or a class for an expanded clone.

-,TRBJ1-1,TRBV28,TRBD1,CASGTGVTEAFF,TGTGCCAGCGGCACAGGGGTAACTGAAGCTTTCTTT
-,TRBJ1-2,TRBV28,-,CASSLWGTPGRDNYGYTF,TGTGCCAGCAGTTTATGGGGGACCCCAGGGAGGGATAACTATGGCTACACCTTC
-,TRBJ2-1,TRBV6-5,TRBD2,CASSPGTSGYNEQFF,TGTGCCAGCAGTCCCGGGACTAGCGGCTACAATGAGCAGTTCTTC
-,TRBJ2-1,TRBV4-3,TRBD2,CASSQTRLAGVHNEQFF,TGCGCCAGCAGCCAAACCCGACTAGCGGGAGTCCACAATGAGCAGTTCTTC
-,TRBJ2-2,TRBV10-3,-,CAISAPFIGPTGELFF,TGTGCCATCAGTGCCCCTTTTATAGGGCCCACCGGGGAGCTGTTTTTT
-,TRBJ2-5,TRBV7-2,TRBD2,CASSLEGSGAYQETQYF,TGTGCCAGCAGCTTAGAAGGAAGCGGGGCTTACCAAGAGACCCAGTACTTC
few,TRBJ2-2,TRBV9,-,CASSGHAGSTGELFF,TGTGCCAGCAGCGGACACGCCGGGAGCACCGGGGAGCTGTTTTTT
-,TRBJ2-7,TRBV11-2,-,CASSLGGTAYEQYF,TGTGCCAGCAGCTTAGGCGGTACCGCCTACGAGCAGTACTTC
-,TRBJ2-2,TRBV28,-,CASSLFLDTNTGELFF,TGTGCCAGCAGTTTATTCCTCGACACGAACACCGGGGAGCTGTTTTTT
few,TRBJ1-2,TRBV25-1,-,CASSEVAGYTF,TGTGCCAGCAGTGAAGTGGCTGGCTACACCTTC
-,TRBJ2-1,TRBV27,-,CASSLVLANEQFF,TGTGCCAGCAGTTTAGTACTAGCCAATGAGCAGTTCTTC
-,TRBJ2-5,TRBV6-6,TRBD1,CASCRTGETQYF,TGTGCCAGCTGCCGGACAGGAGAGACCCAGTACTTC
-,TRBJ2-7,TRBV7-2,TRBD2,CASSSSGGYEQYF,TGTGCCAGCAGCTCTAGCGGGGGCTACGAGCAGTACTTC
-,TRBJ2-7,TRBV4-1,TRBD2,CASSPRGEGGYEQYF,TGCGCCAGCAGCCCCCGCGGGGAGGGCGGCTACGAGCAGTACTTC
-,TRBJ2-3,TRBV5-1,TRBD2,CASSPKLGGRTDTQYF,TGCGCCAGCAGCCCGAAGCTCGGCGGGAGGACAGATACGCAGTATTTT
-,TRBJ2-4,TRBV28,TRBD1,CASRITRDRGNIQYF,TGTGCCAGCAGAATTACCCGGGACAGGGGAAACATTCAGTACTTC
-,TRBJ1-1,TRBV6-1,TRBD1,CASSSGQTYHFEFF,TGTGCCAGCAGTTCGGGACAGACATATCACTTCGAGTTCTTT
-,TRBJ2-3,TRBV5-6,-,CASSFVSGTDTQYF,TGTGCCAGCAGCTTCGTGAGTGGCACAGATACGCAGTATTTT
-,TRBJ2-7,TRBV28,TRBD1,CASSYFPGQGIIYEQYF,TGTGCCAGCAGTTATTTCCCGGGACAGGGAATTATCTACGAGCAGTACTTC
few,TRBJ2-1,TRBV13,TRBD1,CASSFGTGGDEQFF,TGTGCCAGCAGCTTCGGGACAGGGGGCGATGAGCAGTTCTTC
-,TRBJ2-7,TRBV28,-,CASSFRLSSYEQYF,TGTGCCAGCAGTTTCCGATTGAGCTCCTACGAGCAGTACTTC
-,TRBJ2-1,TRBV7-3,TRBD1,CASSLRQGSYNEQFF,TGTGCCAGCAGCTTACGACAGGGATCCTACAATGAGCAGTTCTTC
-,TRBJ2-7,TRBV4-3,-,CASSRAGTGSRTAYEQYF,TGCGCCAGCAGCCGGGCCGGGACGGGGTCACGAACAGCCTACGAGCAGTACTTC
-,TRBJ2-5,TRBV5-6,-,CASSPGTPQETQYF,TGTGCCAGCAGCCCCGGGACACCACAAGAGACCCAGTACTTC
-,TRBJ2-1,TRBV4-3,TRBD2,CASSQVTSGDRNEQFF,TGCGCCAGCAGCCAAGTGACTAGCGGAGACCGCAATGAGCAGTTCTTC
-,TRBJ2-1,TRBV5-1,-,CASSLFTSHSYNEQFF,TGCGCCAGCAGCTTATTCACCTCGCACTCCTACAATGAGCAGTTCTTC
once,TRBJ2-7,TRBV7-8,TRBD1,CASTPFGTGGFEQYF,TGTGCCAGCACCCCCTTCGGGACAGGGGGCTTCGAGCAGTACTTC
once,TRBJ2-7,TRBV5-4,-,CASSLIGSWSYEQYF,TGTGCCAGCAGCTTGATCGGGAGTTGGAGCTACGAGCAGTACTTC
-,TRBJ2-1,TRBV12-5,-,CASGLGWGDNEQFF,TGTGCTAGTGGTTTGGGCTGGGGGGACAATGAGCAGTTCTTC
-,TRBJ2-7,TRBV7-6,TRBD2,CASSLETSGRAYEQYF,TGTGCCAGCAGCTTGGAGACTAGCGGGAGGGCCTACGAGCAGTACTTC
-,TRBJ2-7,TRBV7-6,TRBD2,CASSLEAGAPYEQYF,TGTGCCAGCAGCTTAGAAGCGGGGGCCCCCTACGAGCAGTACTTC
-,TRBJ2-4,TRBV9,-,CASSLSGAQRDIQYF,TGTGCCAGCAGCCTCTCAGGGGCGCAAAGAGACATTCAGTACTTC
-,TRBJ2-7,TRBV28,-,CASSLFQGTGFYEQYF,TGTGCCAGCAGTTTGTTTCAGGGAACGGGATTTTACGAGCAGTACTTC
-,TRBJ2-2,TRBV19,TRBD1,CASTLQGAGELFF,TGTGCCAGTACCCTACAGGGGGCCGGGGAGCTGTTTTTT
-,TRBJ2-1,TRBV13,-,CASSLGGKSTEQFF,TGTGCCAGCAGCTTAGGTGGCAAAAGCACTGAGCAGTTCTTC
-,TRBJ1-5,TRBV15,-,CATSRDNSAVPNPNQPQHF,TGTGCCACCAGCAGGGATAATTCGGCCGTCCCGAACCCCAATCAGCCCCAGCATTTT
few,TRBJ1-1,TRBV30,-,CAWTQGMNTEAFF,TGTGCCTGGACTCAGGGGATGAACACTGAAGCTTTCTTT
-,TRBJ2-1,TRBV27,-,CASNRIFGRDEQFF,TGTGCCAGCAACCGAATCTTCGGAAGGGATGAGCAGTTCTTC
-,TRBJ1-2,TRBV15,-,CATSRPPSEGGYTF,TGTGCCACCAGCAGGCCGCCGTCTGAGGGTGGCTACACCTTC
few,TRBJ2-2,TRBV29-1,-,CSVGGGNTGELFF,TGCAGCGTAGGGGGAGGGAACACCGGGGAGCTGTTTTTT
-,TRBJ2-3,TRBV27,-,CASSLGGHDTQYF,TGTGCCAGCAGTTTGGGCGGACACGATACGCAGTATTTT
-,TRBJ2-5,TRBV28,TRBD2,CASSLPPRAGDQETQYF,TGTGCCAGCAGTTTGCCCCCCCGAGCGGGAGACCAAGAGACCCAGTACTTC
-,TRBJ1-2,TRBV30,-,CAWTSQRWGYTF,TGTGCCTGGACCAGCCAGAGGTGGGGCTACACCTTC